Listed here are 11 T cell receptor beta chains from one sample, sequenced in a study of Ad26.COV2.S vaccination and SARS-CoV-2 variants. Indicated treatment: roughly 20 received Ad26.COV2.S at low or high dose, single or two shots; 5 received placebo; per-sample allocation not given. Day 63 following the first vaccine or placebo injection was when the samples were taken. Sequencing was performed with immunoSEQ multiplex PCR; in TCRdb, only in-frame clones are kept and a portion is missing. The sample includes about 320,000 clones, just under 85% of them seen just once. This material consisted of peripheral blood, taken in a trial of Ad26.COV2.S vaccine versus placebo. The receptors derive from a person between 18 and 65 years old who received the Ad26.COV2.S COVID-19 vaccine or a placebo.

The V gene is TRBV14, the J gene TRBJ2-5; 12 nucleotides match TRBD1. Germline lookup yields CDR1 SGHDN and CDR2 FVKESK. The trim removed 6 bases at V and 5 bases at J, leaving 7 bases unmatched. The CDR3 spans 15 residues. The CDR3 region is CASRPGQGAWETQYF. The CDR3 DNA reads as TGTGCCAGCAGACCGGGACAGGGGGCATGGGAGACCCAGTACTTC.

This sequence joins TRBV7-9 and TRBJ1-2; the D is unclear. Germline-derived CDR1 and CDR2 are SEHNR and FQNEAQ (reference sequence). The CDR3 length is 12 residues. The V end was cut by 5 bases, the J end by 4 bases, with 8 bases between. CDR3 residues: CASSAMSYGYTF. CDR3 DNA sequence: TGTGCCAGCAGCGCCATGTCCTATGGCTACACCTTC.

The CDR3 protein is CASSRPPATTGLATQYF. The CDR3 DNA sequence: TGTGCCAGCTCACGCCCTCCGGCCACAACTGGGTTAGCGACCCAGTACTTC. The chain carries TRBV18 and TRBJ2-5, with D uncertain. Germline V gene sequence: CDR1 KGHSH, CDR2 LQKENI. The ends were cut back, 4 bases at V and 7 bases at J, with 25 bases in the middle. CDR3 length: 17 residues.

J is TRBJ1-3 and V is TRBV6-5; D uncertain. V was shortened by 2 bases and J by 11 bases, with 10 bases between the two germline ends. CDR1 and CDR2 from the germline V gene are MNHEY and SVGAGI. The CDR3 consists of 12 residues. The CDR3 region is CASSYQTGPIYF. The CDR3 bases are TGTGCCAGCAGTTACCAGACTGGCCCCATATATTTT.

This rearrangement joins TRBV5-1 to TRBJ2-1, with D possibly called TRBD1 or TRBD2 (5 bases each). V was pared by 3 bases and J by 14 bases, with 21 bases between. The CDR3 totals 14 residues. The germline CDR1 and CDR2 sequences are SGHRS and YFSETQ. The CDR3 DNA is TGCGCCAGCAGCTACCCCGGGACCAGCGTCAATAAGTTCTTC. Translation: CASSYPGTSVNKFF. The full variable domain, rest sourced from reference TRBV5-1 and TRBJ2-1, is KAGVTQTPRYLIKTRGQQVTLSCSPISGHRSVSWYQQTPGQGLQFLFEYFSETQRNKGNFPGRFSGRQFSNSRSEMNVSTLELGDSALYLCASSYPGTSVNKFFGPGTRLTVL.

This clone was recorded once. The gene calls are TRBV29-1 and TRBJ2-3; D is uncertain. This CDR3 has 13 residues. The V and J ends lost 4 bases and 1 base respectively, with 9 bases between them. Germline V CDR1 and CDR2: SQVTM, ANQGSEA. The CDR3 bases are TGCAGCGTTGGAGAGGCTGGCACAGATACGCAGTATTTT. Its protein is CSVGEAGTDTQYF.

The CDR3 sequence is CASSLTPLNTDTQYF. The CDR3 region has the DNA TGCGCCAGCAGCTTAACACCGCTTAACACAGATACGCAGTATTTT. The V and J genes are TRBV5-1 and TRBJ2-3; D remains ambiguous. The CDR3 is made up of 15 amino acids. Trimming stripped 2 bases from V and 2 bases from J, with 12 bases between. Germline V gene lookup returns CDR1 SGHRS and CDR2 YFSETQ.

The chain combines TRBV2 with TRBJ2-1; 7 bases match TRBD1. With V trimmed by 5 bases and J by 14 bases, 9 bases remained unmatched. This CDR3 contains 12 residues. Looked up from germline, CDR1 is SNHLY and CDR2 is FYNNEI. The CDR3 DNA sequence: TGTGCCAGCAGTCTGCAGGGACAGCAGGAGTTCTTC. Amino acid sequence: CASSLQGQQEFF.

The CDR3 DNA sequence: TGTGCCAGCAGCTTAAATTCAGAGCAGTACTTC. It specifies CASSLNSEQYF. The chain employs TRBV5-4 and TRBJ2-7, with unresolved D. Germline-derived CDR1 and CDR2 are SGHNT and YYREEE (reference sequence). V was cut by 2 bases and J by 7 bases, with 7 bases left in between. CDR3 length: 11 amino acids.

This sequence joins TRBV12-3 or TRBV12-4 and TRBJ1-1; D is unclear. V was clipped by 2 bases and J by 4 bases, with 8 bases between them. This CDR3 has 13 residues. The DNA for the CDR3 is TGTGCCAGCAGTTTAAGGGCGGCCACTGAAGCTTTCTTT. Protein product: CASSLRAATEAFF.

The rearrangement joins TRBV4-1 to TRBJ2-3, with 11 bases matching TRBD2. The CDR3 is 17 amino acids. Trimming took 5 bases from V and 3 from J; bases not matched to a gene: 10. The germline gives CDR1 MGHRA, CDR2 YSYEKL. For the CDR3, the DNA is TGCGCCAGCAGCGAATTAGCGGGGGGGATAAAAACAGATACGCAGTATTTT. Its protein product is CASSELAGGIKTDTQYF.